Given below is one TCR beta chain in context. Its antigen remains unknown. Its ends do not fully match the called genes, so a read error is possible. The data were taken from a study of tumor and adjacent non-tumor tissue in lung cancer. Background on the study: Each sample yielded 3.5 million to 4.5 million productive TCRbeta reads on average. General study findings and limits: Higher tumor TCR diversity was associated with shorter survival. Tumor tissue had significantly higher TCR diversity than normal lung.

The library came from three nested PCR rounds adapted from ARM-PCR protocols. One entry per CDR3 protein, called by TCRdb with MiXCR from the multiplex PCR reads. The sample contains about 120,000 distinct CDR3 sequences, over 75% of which appear only once. No cell sorting was done before RNA was extracted from the tissue. Newly diagnosed lung cancer patients had thoracic surgery in China, August–late 2014, without prior chemotherapy. The germline V gene has CDR1 MGHRA and CDR2 YSYEKL. The CDR3 runs to 15 residues. This chain connects TRBV4-1 to TRBJ2-5, with D possibly TRBD1 on 5 matching bases. The sequenced material came from lung tumor tissue. The receptor's source is an older man with non-small cell lung cancer. The CDR3 sequence is CTSNQVLTVEETQYF. Here the CDR3 DNA reads TGCACCAGCAACCAAGTATTGACAGTTGAAGAGACCCAGTACTTC.